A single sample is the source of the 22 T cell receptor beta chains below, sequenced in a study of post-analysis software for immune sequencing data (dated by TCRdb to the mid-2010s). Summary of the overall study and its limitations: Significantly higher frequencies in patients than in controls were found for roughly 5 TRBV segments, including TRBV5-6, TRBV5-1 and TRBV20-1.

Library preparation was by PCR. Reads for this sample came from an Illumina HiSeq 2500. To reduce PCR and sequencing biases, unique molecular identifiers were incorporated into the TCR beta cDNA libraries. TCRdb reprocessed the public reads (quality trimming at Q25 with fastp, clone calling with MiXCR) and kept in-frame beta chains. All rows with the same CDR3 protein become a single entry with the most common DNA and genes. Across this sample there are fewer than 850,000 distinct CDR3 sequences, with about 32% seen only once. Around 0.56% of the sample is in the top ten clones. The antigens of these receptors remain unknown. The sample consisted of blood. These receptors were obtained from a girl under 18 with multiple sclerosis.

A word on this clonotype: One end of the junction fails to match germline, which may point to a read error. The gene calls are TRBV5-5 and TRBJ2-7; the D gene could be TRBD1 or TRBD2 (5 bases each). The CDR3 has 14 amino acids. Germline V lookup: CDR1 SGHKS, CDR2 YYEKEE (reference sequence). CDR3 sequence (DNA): TGTGCCAGCACCTTGGGGACGGACTCCTACGAGCAGTACTTC. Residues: CASTLGTDSYEQYF.

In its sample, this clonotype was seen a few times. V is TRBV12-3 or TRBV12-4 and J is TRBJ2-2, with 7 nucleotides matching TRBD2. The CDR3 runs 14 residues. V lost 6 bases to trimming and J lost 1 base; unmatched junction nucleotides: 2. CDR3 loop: CASRGEGNTGELFF. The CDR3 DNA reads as TGTGCCAGCAGGGGGGAGGGGAACACCGGGGAGCTGTTTTTT.

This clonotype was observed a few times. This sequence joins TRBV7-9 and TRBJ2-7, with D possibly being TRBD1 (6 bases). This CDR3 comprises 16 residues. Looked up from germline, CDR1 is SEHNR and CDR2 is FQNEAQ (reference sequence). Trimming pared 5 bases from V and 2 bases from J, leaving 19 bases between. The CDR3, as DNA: TGTGCCAGCAGCCCCATTACAGGGAAGAGAGCCTACGAGCAGTACTTC. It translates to CASSPITGKRAYEQYF.

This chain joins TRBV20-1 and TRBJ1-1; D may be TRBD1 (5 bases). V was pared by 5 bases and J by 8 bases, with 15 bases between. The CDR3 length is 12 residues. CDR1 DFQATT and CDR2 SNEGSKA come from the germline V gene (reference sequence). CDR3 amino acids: CSAEFGTWEAFF. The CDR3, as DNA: TGCAGTGCTGAATTTGGGACTTGGGAAGCTTTCTTT.

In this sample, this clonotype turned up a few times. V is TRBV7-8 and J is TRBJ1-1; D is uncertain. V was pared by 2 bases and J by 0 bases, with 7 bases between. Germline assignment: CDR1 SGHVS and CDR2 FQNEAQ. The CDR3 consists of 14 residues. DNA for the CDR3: TGTGCCAGCAGCTTAAGGCACATGAACACTGAAGCTTTCTTT. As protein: CASSLRHMNTEAFF.

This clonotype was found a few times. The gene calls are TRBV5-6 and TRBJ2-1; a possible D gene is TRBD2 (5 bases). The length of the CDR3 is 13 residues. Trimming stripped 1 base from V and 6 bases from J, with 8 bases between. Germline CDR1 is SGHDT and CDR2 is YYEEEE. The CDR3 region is CASSLPGSNEQFF. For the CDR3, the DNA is TGTGCCAGCAGCTTGCCGGGGTCCAATGAGCAGTTCTTC.

The CDR3 loop is CASSLLAGGFQETQYF. In nucleotides, the CDR3 is TGTGCCAGCAGCTTACTAGCGGGGGGGTTTCAGGAGACCCAGTACTTC. The rearrangement joins TRBV5-5 to TRBJ2-5, with 13 positions matching TRBD2. The CDR3 covers 16 residues. Germline V gives CDR1 SGHKS, CDR2 YYEKEE (reference sequence). Losses at the gene ends were 2 bases for V and 5 bases for J; bases not matched to a gene: 6.

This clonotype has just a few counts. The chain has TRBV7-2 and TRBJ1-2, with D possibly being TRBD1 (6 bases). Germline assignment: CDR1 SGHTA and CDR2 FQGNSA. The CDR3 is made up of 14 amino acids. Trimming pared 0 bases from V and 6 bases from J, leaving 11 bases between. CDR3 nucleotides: TGTGCCAGCAGCTTAGCCGGGACAAGAAATGGCTACACCTTC. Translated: CASSLAGTRNGYTF.

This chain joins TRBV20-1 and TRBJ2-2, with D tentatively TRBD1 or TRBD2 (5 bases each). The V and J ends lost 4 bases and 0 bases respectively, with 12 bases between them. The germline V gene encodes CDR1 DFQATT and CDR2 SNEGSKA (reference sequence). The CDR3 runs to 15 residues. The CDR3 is CSAIPGTANTGELFF. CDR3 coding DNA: TGCAGTGCTATTCCCGGGACGGCGAACACCGGGGAGCTGTTTTTT.

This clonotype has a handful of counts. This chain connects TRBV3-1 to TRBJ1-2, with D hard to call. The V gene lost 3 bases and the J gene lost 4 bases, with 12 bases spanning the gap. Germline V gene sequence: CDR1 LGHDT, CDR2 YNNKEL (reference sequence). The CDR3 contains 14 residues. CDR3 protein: CASSQLQVRYGYTF. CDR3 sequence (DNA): TGTGCCAGCAGCCAGCTCCAGGTCCGCTATGGCTACACCTTC. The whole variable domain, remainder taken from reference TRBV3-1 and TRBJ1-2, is DTAVSQTPKYLVTQMGNDKSIKCEQNLGHDTMYWYKQDSKKFLKIMFSYNNKELIINETVPNRFSPKSPDKAHLNLHINSLELGDSAVYFCASSQLQVRYGYTFGSGTRLTVV.

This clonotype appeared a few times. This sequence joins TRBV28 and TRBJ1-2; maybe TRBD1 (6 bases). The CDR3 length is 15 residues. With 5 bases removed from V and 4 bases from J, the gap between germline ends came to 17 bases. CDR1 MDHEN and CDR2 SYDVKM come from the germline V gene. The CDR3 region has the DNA TGTGCCAGCAGTACCTTATGGGGGGCTGGCTATGGCTACACCTTC. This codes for CASSTLWGAGYGYTF.

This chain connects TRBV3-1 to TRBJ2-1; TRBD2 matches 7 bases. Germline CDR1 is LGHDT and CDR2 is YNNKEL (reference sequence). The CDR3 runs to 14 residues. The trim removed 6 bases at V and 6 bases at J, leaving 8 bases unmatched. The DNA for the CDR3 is TGTGCCAGCAGTCCGGACCCGGGAGGCAATGAGCAGTTCTTC. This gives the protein CASSPDPGGNEQFF.

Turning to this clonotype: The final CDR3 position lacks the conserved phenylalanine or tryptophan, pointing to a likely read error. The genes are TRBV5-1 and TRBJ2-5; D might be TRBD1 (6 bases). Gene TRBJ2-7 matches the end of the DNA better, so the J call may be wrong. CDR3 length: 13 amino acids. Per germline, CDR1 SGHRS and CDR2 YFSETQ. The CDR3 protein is CASSEDRYYEQYC. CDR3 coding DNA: TGCGCCAGCAGCGAGGACAGATACTACGAGCAGTACTGC.

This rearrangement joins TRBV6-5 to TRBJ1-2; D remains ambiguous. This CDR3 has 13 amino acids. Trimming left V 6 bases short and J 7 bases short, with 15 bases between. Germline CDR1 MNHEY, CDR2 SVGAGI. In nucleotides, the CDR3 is TGTGCCAGCAGGCCCACGGCAGGCTTTGGCTACACCTTC. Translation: CASRPTAGFGYTF.

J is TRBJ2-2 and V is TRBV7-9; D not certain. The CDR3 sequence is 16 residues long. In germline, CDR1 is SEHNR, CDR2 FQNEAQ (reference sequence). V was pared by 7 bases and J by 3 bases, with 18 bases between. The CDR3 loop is CASIPGPPGYTGELFF. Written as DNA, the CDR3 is TGTGCCAGCATCCCAGGACCTCCCGGGTACACCGGGGAGCTGTTTTTT.

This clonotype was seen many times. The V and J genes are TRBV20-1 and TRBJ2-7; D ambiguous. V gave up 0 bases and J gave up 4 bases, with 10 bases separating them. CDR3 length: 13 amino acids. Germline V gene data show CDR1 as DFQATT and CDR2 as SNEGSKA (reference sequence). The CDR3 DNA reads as TGCAGTGCTAGAGATGGCCCCCGATACGAGCAGTACTTC. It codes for CSARDGPRYEQYF.

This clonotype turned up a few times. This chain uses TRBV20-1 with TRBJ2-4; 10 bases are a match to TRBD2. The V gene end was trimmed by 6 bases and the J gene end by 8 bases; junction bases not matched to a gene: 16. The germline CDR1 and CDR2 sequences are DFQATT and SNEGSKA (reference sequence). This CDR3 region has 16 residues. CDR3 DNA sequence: TGCAGTGCCAGAAGGTCTAGCGGGGGCCCCCTCTACATTCAGTACTTC. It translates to CSARRSSGGPLYIQYF.

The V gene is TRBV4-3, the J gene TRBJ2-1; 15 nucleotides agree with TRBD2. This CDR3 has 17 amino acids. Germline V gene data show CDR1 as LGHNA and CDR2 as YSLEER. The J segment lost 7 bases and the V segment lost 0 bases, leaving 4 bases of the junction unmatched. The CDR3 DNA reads TGCGCCAGCAGCCAAGACCCAGGGACTAGCGGGAGGAATGAGCAGTTCTTC. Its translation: CASSQDPGTSGRNEQFF.

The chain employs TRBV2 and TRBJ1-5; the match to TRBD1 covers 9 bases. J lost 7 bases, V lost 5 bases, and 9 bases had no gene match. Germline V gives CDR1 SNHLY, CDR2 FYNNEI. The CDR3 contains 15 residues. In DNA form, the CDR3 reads TGTGCCAGCAGTAGCACCGGGACAGGGCCCCAGCCCCAGCATTTT. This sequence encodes CASSSTGTGPQPQHF.

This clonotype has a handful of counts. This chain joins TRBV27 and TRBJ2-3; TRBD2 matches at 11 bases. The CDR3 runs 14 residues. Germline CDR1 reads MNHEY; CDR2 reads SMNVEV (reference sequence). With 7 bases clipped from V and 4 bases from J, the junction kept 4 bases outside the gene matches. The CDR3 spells CASKLAGGPDTQYF. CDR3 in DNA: TGTGCCAGCAAGTTAGCGGGGGGGCCAGATACGCAGTATTTT.

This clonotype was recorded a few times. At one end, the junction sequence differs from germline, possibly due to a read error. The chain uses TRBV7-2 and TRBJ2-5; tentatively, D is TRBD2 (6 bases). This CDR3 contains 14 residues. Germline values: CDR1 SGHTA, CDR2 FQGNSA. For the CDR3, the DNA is TGTGCCAGCAGCCAGGGACTCTTTCAAGGGACCCAGTACTTC. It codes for CASSQGLFQGTQYF. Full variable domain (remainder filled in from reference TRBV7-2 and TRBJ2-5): GAGVSQSPSNKVTEKGKDVELRCDPISGHTALYWYRQSLGQGLEFLIYFQGNSAPDKSGLPSDRFSAERTGGSVSTLTIQRTQQEDSAVYLCASSQGLFQGTQYFGPGTRLLVL.

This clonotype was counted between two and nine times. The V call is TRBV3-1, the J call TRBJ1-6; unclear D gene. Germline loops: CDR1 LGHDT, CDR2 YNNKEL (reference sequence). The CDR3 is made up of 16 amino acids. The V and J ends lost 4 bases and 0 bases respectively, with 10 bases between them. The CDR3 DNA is TGTGCCAGCAGCCCAAGGGCTAACTCCTATAATTCACCCCTCCACTTT. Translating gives CASSPRANSYNSPLHF.